One and the same sample provided the 18 T cell receptor beta chains below, sequenced in a study of blood T cells in healthy people across ages. Using a J-beta primer mix together with a sample-barcoded 5' primer, a second PCR was run for roughly 6 to 11 cycles. TCRdb analysed the 5' RACE reads with MiXCR anew, one entry per CDR3 protein. In the table there are roughly 2 million distinct CDR3 sequences, about 49% of which are singletons. Sequenced input: blood. These receptor sequences come from a woman in her forties in good health.

J is TRBJ2-2 and V is TRBV6-2 or TRBV6-3; 7 positions agree with TRBD2. After removal of 1 base from V and 5 bases from J, the junction contained 1 base not matched to a gene. The length of the CDR3 is 14 residues. Germline loops: CDR1 MNHEY, CDR2 SVGEGT. The CDR3: CASSYWTRTGELFF. CDR3 DNA sequence: TGTGCCAGCAGTTACTGGACTAGGACCGGGGAGCTGTTTTTT.

This clonotype was observed once. The genes are TRBV7-9 and TRBJ2-4; D ambiguous. The J call may not be correct, given that the DNA end is closer to TRBJ2-7. Germline V gene sequence: CDR1 SEHNR, CDR2 FQNEAQ (reference sequence). The CDR3 has 15 amino acids. CDR3 bases: TGTGCCAGCAGCTTAGGCCGTGAGCGCCTCTACGAGCAGTACTTC. It codes for CASSLGRERLYEQYF.

The chain combines TRBV6-5 with TRBJ1-2; TRBD1 aligns across 9 bases. In germline, CDR1 is MNHEY, CDR2 SVGAGI. V shed 7 bases and J 5 bases; nucleotides not matched to a gene: 11. The CDR3 is 15 residues long. CDR3 DNA: TGTGCCAGCACCGAAACAGGGGGCGAAATTTATGGCTACACCTTC. Translated, it gives CASTETGGEIYGYTF.

Comment on this clonotype: This may arise from a read error, as a much more abundant clone is one base away. The chain couples TRBV2 to TRBJ2-5, with D possibly matching TRBD2 (5 bases). CDR1 and CDR2 (germline): SNHLY, FYNNEI. Trimming removed 7 bases from V and 1 base from J, with 7 bases in between. The CDR3 has 12 residues. CDR3 protein: CASNSGQETQYF. The CDR3 nucleotides are TGTGCCAGCAACAGCGGCCAAGAGACCCAGTACTTC.

J is TRBJ2-7 and V is TRBV4-3, with TRBD2 matching over 14 bases. Germline CDR1 reads LGHNA; CDR2 reads YSLEER. V was pared by 0 bases and J by 0 bases, with 13 bases of the junction left unmatched. CDR3 size: 21 residues. The CDR3, as DNA: TGCGCCAGCAGCCAAGACGACGGCTACGGGACTAGCGGGGGTGGCTCCTACGAGCAGTACTTC. Translation gives CASSQDDGYGTSGGGSYEQYF.

A word on this clonotype: At one end, the junction sequence differs from germline, possibly due to a read error. V gene TRBV27 combines with J gene TRBJ2-3, with 10 bases lining up with TRBD2. The length of the CDR3 is 18 residues. Per germline, CDR1 MNHEY and CDR2 SMNVEV (reference sequence). CDR3 amino acids: CASSRPGLARLSTGTQYF. The CDR3 DNA is TGTGCCAGCAGCCGGCCGGGACTAGCGAGACTAAGCACAGGTACGCAGTATTTT.

This clonotype appeared a single time. This sequence joins TRBV10-3 and TRBJ1-2, with a tentative D call TRBD1 (5 bases). This CDR3 region has 13 residues. Germline loops: CDR1 ENHRY, CDR2 SYGVKD. The V end was cut by 3 bases, the J end by 6 bases, with 11 bases between. CDR3 in amino acids: CAISEGGANGYTF. The DNA for the CDR3 is TGTGCCATCAGTGAAGGAGGGGCGAATGGCTACACCTTC.

This clonotype was observed a handful of times. This chain joins TRBV4-1 and TRBJ2-1; no firm D call. CDR1 is MGHRA, CDR2 YSYEKL, per germline. The ends were cut back, 3 bases at V and 5 bases at J, with 5 bases in the middle. The CDR3 is 12 residues long. The CDR3 DNA is TGCGCCAGCAGCCAGAAGAACAATGAGCAGTTCTTC. Residues: CASSQKNNEQFF.

The sample holds a few counts of this clonotype. The genes are TRBV7-2 and TRBJ2-5; 8 bases are a match to TRBD1. This CDR3 spans 18 amino acids. The V segment lost 5 bases and the J segment 2 bases; nucleotides outside the gene matches: 16. Germline values: CDR1 SGHTA, CDR2 FQGNSA. For the CDR3, the DNA is TGTGCCAGCAGCCGGGACAGGAGCACCAGCTCCCTACAAGAGACCCAGTACTTC. Translating it yields CASSRDRSTSSLQETQYF.

This rearrangement joins TRBV3-1 to TRBJ2-1; the D gene is possibly TRBD1 (6 bases). The V and J ends lost 4 bases and 4 bases respectively, with 11 bases between them. Germline CDR1 and CDR2: LGHDT and YNNKEL (reference sequence). The CDR3 consists of 14 residues. This CDR3 is CASSRTEFYNEQFF. CDR3 DNA: TGTGCCAGCAGCCGGACAGAGTTTTACAATGAGCAGTTCTTC.

There are a few counts of this clonotype. The chain is built from TRBV24-1 and TRBJ2-3; D is perhaps TRBD1 (6 bases). The V end lost 3 bases, the J end lost 0 bases, and 18 bases lay between the germline ends. This CDR3 has 18 amino acids. Per germline, CDR1 KGHDR and CDR2 SFDVKD. CDR3 in DNA: TGTGCCACCAGTGATCCTCGTGAGACAGGCTCTAGCACAGATACGCAGTATTTT. It encodes CATSDPRETGSSTDTQYF.

A few counts support this clonotype. The V call is TRBV10-3, the J call TRBJ1-1; no clear D. This CDR3 has 14 amino acids. Germline CDR1 ENHRY, CDR2 SYGVKD. V was cut by 0 bases and J by 3 bases, with 8 bases left in between. CDR3: CAISESNWDTEAFF. CDR3 DNA sequence: TGTGCCATCAGTGAGTCGAACTGGGACACTGAAGCTTTCTTT.

There are a few counts of this clonotype. The chain combines TRBV28 with TRBJ1-2, with TRBD1 matching over 7 bases. CDR1 and CDR2 (germline): MDHEN, SYDVKM. The length of the CDR3 is 13 residues. Trimming took 6 bases from V and 4 from J; bases not matched to a gene: 5. The CDR3 region is CASRPGGIYGYTF. CDR3 sequence (DNA): TGTGCCAGCAGACCAGGGGGGATCTATGGCTACACCTTC.

The chain employs TRBV20-1 and TRBJ2-5, with D possibly being TRBD1 or TRBD2 (6 bases each). The germline V and J ends were trimmed by 6 bases and 5 bases, with 19 bases remaining between them. The CDR3 runs 14 residues. Germline values: CDR1 DFQATT, CDR2 SNEGSKA (reference sequence). The CDR3 nucleotides read TGCAGTGCCCTGAGGACGGGGGCGGGGGAGACCCAGTACTTC. It specifies CSALRTGAGETQYF.

The genes are TRBV7-9 and TRBJ2-2; D gene unclear. The CDR3 spans 11 residues. Germline assignment: CDR1 SEHNR and CDR2 FQNEAQ (reference sequence). The germline V and J ends were trimmed by 6 bases and 9 bases, with 8 bases remaining between them. The DNA of the CDR3 is TGTGCCAGCAGAAAGCCAAGGGAGCTGTTTTTT. It is translated as CASRKPRELFF.

The V and J genes are TRBV5-1 and TRBJ2-5; 7 nucleotides agree with TRBD2. Germline trimming cut 4 bases from V and 5 bases from J; bases unmatched to any gene: 5. CDR3 length: 13 residues. Per germline, CDR1 SGHRS and CDR2 YFSETQ. The CDR3 sequence is CASSPGTMETQYF. For the CDR3, the DNA is TGCGCCAGCAGCCCCGGGACTATGGAGACCCAGTACTTC.

The chain employs TRBV4-3 and TRBJ2-1, with 8 bases matching TRBD2. The germline CDR1 and CDR2 sequences are LGHNA and YSLEER. Losses at the gene ends were 0 bases for V and 4 bases for J; bases not matched to a gene: 11. The CDR3 spans 18 residues. The CDR3 coding sequence is TGCGCCAGCAGCCAAGATAATGGTGGCGGGGGGCCTTACAATGAGCAGTTCTTC. Encoded protein: CASSQDNGGGGPYNEQFF.

This chain connects TRBV6-5 to TRBJ2-7, with TRBD1 identical over 7 bases. The CDR3 runs 14 residues. Losses at the gene ends were 8 bases for V and 4 bases for J; bases not matched to a gene: 11. Per the germline V gene, CDR1 is MNHEY and CDR2 is SVGAGI. The CDR3 coding sequence is TGTGCCAGCCGACCGGGACAGCCCCTGTACGAGCAGTACTTC. It yields the protein CASRPGQPLYEQYF.